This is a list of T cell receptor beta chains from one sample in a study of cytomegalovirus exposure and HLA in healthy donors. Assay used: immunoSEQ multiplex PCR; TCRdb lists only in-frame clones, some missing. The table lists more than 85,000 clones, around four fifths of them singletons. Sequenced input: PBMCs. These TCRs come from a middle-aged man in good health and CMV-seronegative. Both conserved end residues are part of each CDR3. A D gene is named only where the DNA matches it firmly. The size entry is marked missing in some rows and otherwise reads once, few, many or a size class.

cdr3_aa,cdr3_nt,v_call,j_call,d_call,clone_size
CASSYPGGSYEQYF,TGTGCCAGTAGTTATCCAGGTGGATCCTACGAGCAGTACTTC,TRBV19,TRBJ2-7,.,.
CASSTGLAGEETQYF,TGTGCCAGTAGTACGGGACTAGCGGGGGAAGAGACCCAGTACTTC,TRBV19,TRBJ2-5,TRBD2,.
CASRLDTDTGELFF,TGCGCCAGCAGACTAGACACCGACACCGGGGAGCTGTTTTTT,TRBV4-3,TRBJ2-2,.,once
CASSLGRVVGDTQYF,TGTGCCAGCAGCTTAGGCAGGGTAGTAGGAGATACGCAGTATTTT,TRBV13,TRBJ2-3,.,.
CASTAAWSVNTGELFF,TGTGCCAGCACCGCTGCCTGGTCGGTGAACACCGGGGAGCTGTTTTTT,TRBV5-5,TRBJ2-2,.,.
CASSLTSGYEQYF,TGTGCCAGCAGCTTAACTAGCGGCTACGAGCAGTACTTC,TRBV7-2,TRBJ2-7,TRBD2,.
CATSRESFGVNSYEQYF,TGTGCCACCAGCAGAGAATCTTTCGGGGTCAACTCCTACGAGCAGTACTTC,TRBV15,TRBJ2-7,.,.
CASSSWTGLNTEAFF,TGTGCCAGCAGCTCATGGACAGGCTTGAACACTGAAGCTTTCTTT,TRBV11-1,TRBJ1-1,TRBD1,.
CASSFTREKGDTQYF,TGTGCCAGCAGCTTTACTAGAGAGAAGGGAGATACGCAGTATTTT,TRBV5-4,TRBJ2-3,.,.
CASSHRGSNQPQHF,TGTGCCAGCAGCCACAGGGGAAGCAATCAGCCCCAGCATTTT,TRBV7-2,TRBJ1-5,TRBD1,.
CASSQDPLYGYTF,TGTGCCAGCAGCCAAGATCCCCTTTATGGCTACACCTTC,TRBV4-2,TRBJ1-2,.,.
CASSSNQGYEQYF,TGTGCCAGCAGTTCGAATCAGGGATATGAGCAGTACTTC,TRBV27,TRBJ2-7,.,.
CASSLAVDRRQETQYF,TGCGCCAGCAGTCTCGCCGTGGACAGGCGGCAGGAGACCCAGTACTTC,TRBV5-1,TRBJ2-5,TRBD1,.
CASSAGTSGYEQYF,TGTGCCAGCAGCGCCGGGACTAGCGGCTACGAGCAGTACTTC,TRBV7-6,TRBJ2-7,TRBD2,.
CASSLDPAPGGEQYF,TGTGCCAGCAGCTTAGATCCCGCTCCAGGGGGCGAGCAGTACTTC,TRBV7-8,TRBJ2-7,TRBD1,.
CASSSGRETQYF,TGCGCCAGCAGCTCAGGGAGGGAGACCCAGTACTTC,TRBV5-1,TRBJ2-5,.,.
CASSLTEKTGLTDTQYF,TGCGCCAGCAGCTTGACCGAAAAGACAGGGCTGACAGATACGCAGTATTTT,TRBV5-1,TRBJ2-3,TRBD1,few
CASTGEANYGYTF,TGTGCCAGTACGGGAGAAGCTAACTATGGCTACACCTTC,TRBV19,TRBJ1-2,.,.
CASSKGGKHRERGSNQPQHF,TGTGCCAGCAGCAAAGGGGGGAAGCACAGGGAAAGAGGATCCAATCAGCCCCAGCATTTT,TRBV21-1,TRBJ1-5,.,few
CASANLYEQFF,TGTGCCAGCGCGAACCTGTACGAGCAGTTCTTC,TRBV27,TRBJ2-1,.,.
CASSLGGALDTQYF,TGTGCCAGCAGCTTGGGTGGGGCGCTGGATACGCAGTATTTT,TRBV7-2,TRBJ2-3,.,.
CASSQEASPNEKLFF,TGTGCCAGCAGCCAAGAGGCCAGTCCAAATGAAAAACTGTTTTTT,TRBV7-9,TRBJ1-4,.,.
CASSLSNTGELFF,TGCGCCAGCAGCCTCTCGAACACCGGGGAGCTGTTTTTT,TRBV4-1,TRBJ2-2,.,.
CSVEGPGGQPQHF,TGCAGCGTTGAAGGACCCGGGGGTCAGCCCCAGCATTTT,TRBV29-1,TRBJ1-5,.,few
CASSQGQGGRETQYF,TGCGCCAGCAGCCAGGGACAGGGAGGACGCGAGACCCAGTACTTC,TRBV4-1,TRBJ2-5,TRBD1,few
CASSSGTGGGYTF,TGTGCCAGCAGCAGCGGAACAGGGGGTGGCTACACCTTC,TRBV7-3,TRBJ1-2,TRBD1,few
CASSLQAQGYEQYF,TGTGCCAGCAGTCTACAGGCACAGGGATACGAGCAGTACTTC,TRBV6-6,TRBJ2-7,.,.
CASSSGQMNTEAFF,TGTGCCAGCAGCTCGGGACAGATGAACACTGAAGCTTTCTTT,TRBV7-6,TRBJ1-1,TRBD1,.
CASSVLGLAAYYEQYF,TGTGCCAGCAGCGTTTTGGGACTAGCGGCTTACTACGAGCAGTACTTC,TRBV9,TRBJ2-7,TRBD2,.
CASSFGGARTGELFF,TGTGCCAGCAGTTTTGGGGGGGCGAGGACCGGGGAGCTGTTTTTT,TRBV27,TRBJ2-2,.,.
CASSYSTSGRTGELFF,TGTGCCAGCAGTTACTCGACATCAGGGCGCACCGGGGAGCTGTTTTTT,TRBV6-5,TRBJ2-2,.,.
CASSSTGNTEAFF,TGCGCCAGCAGCTCAACAGGGAACACTGAAGCTTTCTTT,TRBV5-1,TRBJ1-1,.,.
CASSQAAGRGELFF,TGTGCCAGCAGCCAAGCGGCAGGTCGTGGGGAGCTGTTTTTT,TRBV4-2,TRBJ2-2,.,.
CASSIDFEEIAEAFF,TGTGCCAGTAGTATAGATTTTGAGGAAATCGCTGAAGCTTTCTTT,TRBV19,TRBJ1-1,.,.
CASSNDRLSSYEQYF,TGTGCCAGTAGTAACGACAGACTCAGCTCCTACGAGCAGTACTTC,TRBV19,TRBJ2-7,.,.
CASSPRTGAPYEQYF,TGTGCCAGCAGTCCCCGGACAGGGGCCCCCTACGAGCAGTACTTC,TRBV6-1,TRBJ2-7,TRBD1,.
CASSLEAGSTYEQYF,TGCGCCAGCAGCTTGGAGGCAGGGTCGACCTACGAGCAGTACTTC,TRBV5-1,TRBJ2-7,.,.
CASSWTSGGGYNEQFF,TGCGCCAGCAGCTGGACTAGCGGGGGTGGATACAATGAGCAGTTCTTC,TRBV5-1,TRBJ2-1,TRBD2,.
CASGTPWADVQETQYF,TGTGCTAGTGGCACCCCTTGGGCAGACGTACAAGAGACCCAGTACTTC,TRBV12-5,TRBJ2-5,.,once
CASSSNRGDEAFF,TGTGCCAGCAGCTCGAACCGGGGAGACGAAGCTTTCTTT,TRBV7-3,TRBJ1-1,.,.
CASSLDARDTDTQYF,TGCGCCAGCAGCTTGGATGCCAGGGACACAGATACGCAGTATTTT,TRBV5-1,TRBJ2-3,.,.
CSVSSGSGTEAFF,TGCAGCGTCTCCTCGGGTTCGGGGACTGAAGCTTTCTTT,TRBV29-1,TRBJ1-1,.,.
CASSLTGQGELDGYTF,TGTGCCAGCAGCTTAACGGGGCAGGGGGAGTTGGATGGCTACACCTTC,TRBV7-3,TRBJ1-2,TRBD1,.
CASTAGVPGSQHF,TGTGCCAGCACAGCAGGGGTCCCCGGGTCCCAGCATTTT,TRBV6-1,TRBJ1-5,.,.
CASGSAGEATEAFF,TGTGCCAGCGGTTCCGCCGGGGAGGCCACTGAAGCTTTCTTT,TRBV21-1,TRBJ1-1,.,.
CASSELQATNTEAFF,TGTGCCAGCAGCGAACTACAGGCTACGAACACTGAAGCTTTCTTT,TRBV5-6,TRBJ1-1,.,.
CAWSVGGAGSNEQFF,TGTGCCTGGAGTGTAGGGGGCGCGGGGTCCAATGAGCAGTTCTTC,TRBV30,TRBJ2-1,.,.
CASTLTKGAYNEQFF,TGTGCCAGCACTCTGACGAAGGGGGCCTACAATGAGCAGTTCTTC,TRBV27,TRBJ2-1,.,.
CASSFTTGGSPLHF,TGTGCCAGCAGCTTTACCACAGGGGGATCACCCCTCCACTTT,TRBV7-9,TRBJ1-6,TRBD1,.
CASVSAGDWHSNQPQHF,TGTGCCAGTGTGTCGGCAGGGGATTGGCATAGCAATCAGCCCCAGCATTTT,TRBV19,TRBJ1-5,.,.
CASSMGQGAEKLFF,TGCGCCAGCAGCATGGGACAGGGGGCTGAAAAACTGTTTTTT,TRBV5-1,TRBJ1-4,TRBD1,.
CASSLEIQGNTEAFF,TGCGCCAGCAGTCTCGAGATACAGGGAAACACTGAAGCTTTCTTT,TRBV4-1,TRBJ1-1,.,few
CASSLARPQGAGETQYF,TGTGCTAGCAGCTTAGCGAGGCCCCAGGGGGCGGGAGAGACCCAGTACTTC,TRBV7-7,TRBJ2-5,TRBD1,.
CSVEGGTTVAYNEQFF,TGCAGCGTTGAAGGGGGGACTACCGTCGCCTACAATGAGCAGTTCTTC,TRBV29-1,TRBJ2-1,TRBD2,few
CASSPRLTANYGYTF,TGTGCCAGTAGTCCCCGTCTGACAGCTAACTATGGCTACACCTTC,TRBV19,TRBJ1-2,.,few
CASKVGAGHSYEQYF,TGTGCCAGCAAAGTTGGTGCCGGACACTCCTACGAGCAGTACTTC,TRBV6-5,TRBJ2-7,.,.
CASSYAQGSYEQYF,TGTGCCAGCAGTTACGCACAGGGGTCCTACGAGCAGTACTTC,TRBV6-5,TRBJ2-7,TRBD1,.
CASSLWSSGGMDTQYF,TGTGCCAGCAGCTTATGGTCTAGCGGGGGTATGGATACGCAGTATTTT,TRBV11-2,TRBJ2-3,TRBD2,.
CASSLAGGRTDTQYF,TGTGCCAGCAGCCTAGCGGGGGGCCGCACAGATACGCAGTATTTT,TRBV9,TRBJ2-3,TRBD2,.
CASSFWGPGTDTQYF,TGTGCCAGCAGCTTCTGGGGGCCGGGCACAGATACGCAGTATTTT,TRBV5-6,TRBJ2-3,.,.